Listed below are T cell receptor beta chains from one sample, sequenced in a study of neurological immune-mediated disorders. Each CDR3 protein gets one entry after TCRdb re-called the 5' RACE reads with MiXCR. The profile shows under 70,000 distinct CDR3 sequences, about 25% of them singletons. The sample was PBMCs. The receptors come from a man aged 55 to 70 with HTLV-1-associated myelopathy (HAM/TSP). Both conserved end residues are part of each CDR3. A D gene is named only where the DNA matches it firmly. Rows may omit the clone size; those that give it use once, few, many or a size class.

D: .; V: TRBV5-6; J: TRBJ2-5; size: once; DNA: TGTGCCAGCAGCGCAACCGGAGAGACCCAGTACTTC; CDR3: CASSATGETQYF
D: .; V: TRBV15; J: TRBJ2-2; size: many; DNA: TGTGCCACCAGCAGAGCAGCCGGGGAGCTGTTTTTT; CDR3: CATSRAAGELFF
D: .; V: TRBV12-3/TRBV12-4; J: TRBJ2-3; size: .; DNA: TGTGCCAGCAGTGGACAGAGCACAGATACGCAGTATTTT; CDR3: CASSGQSTDTQYF
D: .; V: TRBV4-2; J: TRBJ1-5; size: many; DNA: TGTGCCAGCAGCCAAGATGCGGGGGGACGGGGCAATCAGCCCCAGCATTTT; CDR3: CASSQDAGGRGNQPQHF
D: .; V: TRBV14; J: TRBJ2-7; size: many; DNA: TGTGCCAGCAGCCAAGGGAACTCCTACGAGCAGTACTTC; CDR3: CASSQGNSYEQYF
D: TRBD1; V: TRBV29-1; J: TRBJ2-5; size: medium-sized; DNA: TGCAGCGTTGATGTCGGCACAGGGGGCTGGGAGACCCAGTACTTC; CDR3: CSVDVGTGGWETQYF
D: TRBD2; V: TRBV28; J: TRBJ2-7; size: many; DNA: TGTGCCAGCAGTTTCGGGGGGGTGCTGGGGGGCGTTTACGAGCAGTACTTC; CDR3: CASSFGGVLGGVYEQYF
D: TRBD2; V: TRBV6-6; J: TRBJ2-3; size: many; DNA: TGTGCCAGCAGTTACTCGGGAGCGGGAGGACCGGCAGATACGCAGTATTTT; CDR3: CASSYSGAGGPADTQYF
D: TRBD1; V: TRBV12-3/TRBV12-4; J: TRBJ2-5; size: .; DNA: TGTGCCAGCAGCTCCGGGACAGGGGGTTCAGAGACCCAGTACTTC; CDR3: CASSSGTGGSETQYF
D: .; V: TRBV7-9; J: TRBJ1-1; size: many; DNA: TGTGCCAGCAGTCAGGGTGCCACTGAAGCTTTCTTT; CDR3: CASSQGATEAFF
D: .; V: TRBV20-1; J: TRBJ2-5; size: many; DNA: TGCAGTGCTAGCAGAGGTGATAGGAAAGAGACCCAGTACTTC; CDR3: CSASRGDRKETQYF
D: TRBD1; V: TRBV7-9; J: TRBJ2-3; size: few; DNA: TGTGCCAGCAGGGCCGGGACAGATAGCACAGATACGCAGTATTTT; CDR3: CASRAGTDSTDTQYF
D: .; V: TRBV28; J: TRBJ2-5; size: many; DNA: TGTGCCAGCAGTTCAGGGTCTCGAGAGACCCAGTACTTC; CDR3: CASSSGSRETQYF